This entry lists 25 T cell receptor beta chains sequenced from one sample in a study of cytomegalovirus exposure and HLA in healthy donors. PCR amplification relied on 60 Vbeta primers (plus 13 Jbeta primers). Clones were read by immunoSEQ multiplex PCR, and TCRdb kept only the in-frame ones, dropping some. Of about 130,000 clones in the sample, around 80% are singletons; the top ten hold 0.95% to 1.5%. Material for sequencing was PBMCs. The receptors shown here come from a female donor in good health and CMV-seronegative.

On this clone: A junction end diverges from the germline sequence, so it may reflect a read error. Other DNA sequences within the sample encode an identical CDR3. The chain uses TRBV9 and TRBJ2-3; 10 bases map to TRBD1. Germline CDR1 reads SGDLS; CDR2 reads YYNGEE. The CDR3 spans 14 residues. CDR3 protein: CASSRGQGVDTQYF. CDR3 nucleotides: TGTGCCAGCAGCCGTGGACAGGGGGTTGATACGCAATATTTT.

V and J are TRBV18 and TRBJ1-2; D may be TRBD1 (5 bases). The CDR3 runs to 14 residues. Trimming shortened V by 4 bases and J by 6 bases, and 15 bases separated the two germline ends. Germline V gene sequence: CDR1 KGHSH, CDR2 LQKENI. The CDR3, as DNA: TGTGCCAGCTCACTCTCCGCCAGGGCGGATGGCTACACCTTC. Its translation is CASSLSARADGYTF.

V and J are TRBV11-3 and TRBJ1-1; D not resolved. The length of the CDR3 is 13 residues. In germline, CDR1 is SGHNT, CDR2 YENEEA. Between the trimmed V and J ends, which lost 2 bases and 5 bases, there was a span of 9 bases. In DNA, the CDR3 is TGTGCCAGCAGCTTATCCGGGGTGACTGAAGCTTTCTTT. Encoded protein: CASSLSGVTEAFF.

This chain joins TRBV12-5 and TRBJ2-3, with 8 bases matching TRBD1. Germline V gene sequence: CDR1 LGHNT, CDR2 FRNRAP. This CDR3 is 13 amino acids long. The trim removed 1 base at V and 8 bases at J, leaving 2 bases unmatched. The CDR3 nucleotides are TGTGCTAGTGGTTTGGCTACAGGGGGTACGCAGTATTTT. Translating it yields CASGLATGGTQYF.

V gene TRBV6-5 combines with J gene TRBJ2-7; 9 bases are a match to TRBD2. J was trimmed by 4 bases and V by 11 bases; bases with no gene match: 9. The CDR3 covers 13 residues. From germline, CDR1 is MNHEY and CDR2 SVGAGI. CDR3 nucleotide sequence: TGTGCCGCCTCGCGGGGGGGCAGTTACGAGCAGTACTTC. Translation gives CAASRGGSYEQYF.

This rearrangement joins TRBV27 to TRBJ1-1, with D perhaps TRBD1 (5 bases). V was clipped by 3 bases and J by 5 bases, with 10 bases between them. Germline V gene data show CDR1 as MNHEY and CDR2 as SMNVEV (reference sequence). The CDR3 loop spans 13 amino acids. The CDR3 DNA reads TGTGCCAGCAGTTTTTCCAGGGCGACTGAAGCTTTCTTT. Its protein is CASSFSRATEAFF.

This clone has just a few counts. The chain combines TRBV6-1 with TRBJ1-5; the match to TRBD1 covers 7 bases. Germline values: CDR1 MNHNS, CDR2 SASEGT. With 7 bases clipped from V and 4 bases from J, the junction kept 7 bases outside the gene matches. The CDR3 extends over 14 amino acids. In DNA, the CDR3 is TGTGCCAGCACACCCGCAGGGGGGAATCAGCCCCAGCATTTT. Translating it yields CASTPAGGNQPQHF.

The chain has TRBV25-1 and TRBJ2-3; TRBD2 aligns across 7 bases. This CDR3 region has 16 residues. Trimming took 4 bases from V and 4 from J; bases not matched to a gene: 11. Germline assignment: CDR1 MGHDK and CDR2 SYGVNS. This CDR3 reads CASSGGRESPPDTQYF. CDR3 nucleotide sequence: TGTGCCAGCAGTGGGGGGAGGGAATCGCCCCCAGATACGCAGTATTTT.

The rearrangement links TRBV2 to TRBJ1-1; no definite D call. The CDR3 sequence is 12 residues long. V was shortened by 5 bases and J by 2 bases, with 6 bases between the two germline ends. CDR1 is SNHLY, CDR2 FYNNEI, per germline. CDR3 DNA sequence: TGTGCCAGCAGTAACAGTAACACTGAAGCTTTCTTT. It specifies CASSNSNTEAFF.

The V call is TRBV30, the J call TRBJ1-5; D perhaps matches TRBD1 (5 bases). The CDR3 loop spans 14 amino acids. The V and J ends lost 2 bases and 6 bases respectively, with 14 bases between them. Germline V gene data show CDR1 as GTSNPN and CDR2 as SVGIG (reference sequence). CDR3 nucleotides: TGTGCCTGGAGTAGGTCAGGGCTCGGTCAGCCCCAGCATTTT. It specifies CAWSRSGLGQPQHF.

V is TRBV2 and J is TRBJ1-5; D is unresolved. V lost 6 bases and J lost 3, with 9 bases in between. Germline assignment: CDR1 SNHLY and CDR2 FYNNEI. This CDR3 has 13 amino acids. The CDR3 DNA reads TGTGCCAGCAGAGGTCAGGACAATCAGCCCCAGCATTTT. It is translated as CASRGQDNQPQHF.

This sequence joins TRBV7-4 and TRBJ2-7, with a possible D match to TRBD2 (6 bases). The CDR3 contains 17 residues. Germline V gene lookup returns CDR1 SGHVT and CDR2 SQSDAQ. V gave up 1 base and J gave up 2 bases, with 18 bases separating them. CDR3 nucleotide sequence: TGTGCCAGCAGCTTAGAGGACACCCCGGGAGATACCTACGAGCAGTACTTC. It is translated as CASSLEDTPGDTYEQYF. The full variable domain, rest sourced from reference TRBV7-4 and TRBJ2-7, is GAGVSQSPRYKVAKRGRDVALRCDSISGHVTLYWYRQTLGQGSEVLTYSQSDAQRDKSGRPSGRFSAERPERSVSTLKIQRTEQGDSAVYLCASSLEDTPGDTYEQYFGPGTRLTVT.

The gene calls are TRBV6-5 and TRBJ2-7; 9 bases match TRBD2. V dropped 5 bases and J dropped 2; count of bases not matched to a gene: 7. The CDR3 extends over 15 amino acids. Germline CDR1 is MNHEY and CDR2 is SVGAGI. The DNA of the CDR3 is TGTGCCAGCAGTGGCGGTAGCGGGGGTACCTACGAGCAGTACTTC. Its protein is CASSGGSGGTYEQYF.

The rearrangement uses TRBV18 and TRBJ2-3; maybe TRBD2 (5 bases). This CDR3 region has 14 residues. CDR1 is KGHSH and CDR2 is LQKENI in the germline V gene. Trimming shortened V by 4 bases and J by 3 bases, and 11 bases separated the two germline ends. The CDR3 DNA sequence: TGTGCCAGCTCACGTGGGAGTTCGACAGATACGCAGTATTTT. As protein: CASSRGSSTDTQYF.

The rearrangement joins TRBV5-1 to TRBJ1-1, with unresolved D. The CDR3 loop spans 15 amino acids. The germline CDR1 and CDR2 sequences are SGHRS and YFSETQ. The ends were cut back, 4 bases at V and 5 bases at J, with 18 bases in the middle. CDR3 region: CASSPSTGGRTEAFF. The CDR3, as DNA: TGCGCCAGCAGCCCATCAACTGGCGGGCGGACTGAAGCTTTCTTT.

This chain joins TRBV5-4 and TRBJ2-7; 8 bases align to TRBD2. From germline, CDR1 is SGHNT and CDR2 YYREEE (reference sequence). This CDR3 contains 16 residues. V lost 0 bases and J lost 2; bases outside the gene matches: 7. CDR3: CASSLVPGGGTYEQYF. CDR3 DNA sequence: TGTGCCAGCAGCTTGGTTCCGGGAGGGGGAACCTACGAGCAGTACTTC.

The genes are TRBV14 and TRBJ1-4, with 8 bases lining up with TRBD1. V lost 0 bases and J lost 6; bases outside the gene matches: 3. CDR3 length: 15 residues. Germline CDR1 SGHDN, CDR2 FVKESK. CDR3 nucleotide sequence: TGTGCCAGCAGCCAAGAATACAGGGGGGATGAAAAACTGTTTTTT. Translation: CASSQEYRGDEKLFF. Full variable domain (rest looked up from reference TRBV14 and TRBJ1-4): EAGVTQFPSHSVIEKGQTVTLRCDPISGHDNLYWYRRVMGKEIKFLLHFVKESKQDESGMPNNRFLAERTGGTYSTLKVQPAELEDSGVYFCASSQEYRGDEKLFFGSGTQLSVL.

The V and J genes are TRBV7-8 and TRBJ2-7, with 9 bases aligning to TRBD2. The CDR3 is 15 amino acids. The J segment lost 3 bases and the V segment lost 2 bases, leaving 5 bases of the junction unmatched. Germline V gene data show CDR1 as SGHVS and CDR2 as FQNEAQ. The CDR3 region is CASSLSNSGSYEQYF. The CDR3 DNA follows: TGTGCCAGCAGCTTATCTAATAGCGGGAGCTACGAGCAGTACTTC. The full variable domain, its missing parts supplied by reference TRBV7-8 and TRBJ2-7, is GAGVSQSPRYKVAKRGQDVALRCDPISGHVSLFWYQQALGQGPEFLTYFQNEAQLDKSGLPSDRFFAERPEGSVSTLKIQRTQQEDSAVYLCASSLSNSGSYEQYFGPGTRLTVT.

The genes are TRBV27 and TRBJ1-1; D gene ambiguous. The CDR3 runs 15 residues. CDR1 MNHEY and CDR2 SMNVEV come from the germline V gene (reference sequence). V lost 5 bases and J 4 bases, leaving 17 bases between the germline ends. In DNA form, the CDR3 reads TGTGCCAGCAGTGCCCGCGCCCCGGAGGTCACTGAAGCTTTCTTT. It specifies CASSARAPEVTEAFF.

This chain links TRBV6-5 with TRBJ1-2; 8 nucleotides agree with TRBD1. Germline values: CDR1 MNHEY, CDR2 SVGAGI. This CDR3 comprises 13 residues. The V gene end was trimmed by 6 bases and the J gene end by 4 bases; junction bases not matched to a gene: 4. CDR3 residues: CASRPGTGYGYTF. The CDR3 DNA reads TGTGCCAGCAGACCCGGGACAGGCTATGGCTACACCTTC.

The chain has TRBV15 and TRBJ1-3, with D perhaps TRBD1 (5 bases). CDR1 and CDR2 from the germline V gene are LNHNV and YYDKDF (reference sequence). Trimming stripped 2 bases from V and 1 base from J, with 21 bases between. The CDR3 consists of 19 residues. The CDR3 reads CATSRRPQGTTGSGNTIYF. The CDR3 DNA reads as TGTGCCACCAGCAGACGGCCCCAGGGTACCACGGGTTCTGGAAACACCATATATTTT.

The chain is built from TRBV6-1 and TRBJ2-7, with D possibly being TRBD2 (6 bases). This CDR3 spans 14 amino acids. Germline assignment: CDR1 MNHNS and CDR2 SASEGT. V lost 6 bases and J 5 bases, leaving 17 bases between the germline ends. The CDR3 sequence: CASRRDFSGDEQYF. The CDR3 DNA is TGTGCCAGCAGGAGGGACTTTTCCGGGGACGAGCAGTACTTC.

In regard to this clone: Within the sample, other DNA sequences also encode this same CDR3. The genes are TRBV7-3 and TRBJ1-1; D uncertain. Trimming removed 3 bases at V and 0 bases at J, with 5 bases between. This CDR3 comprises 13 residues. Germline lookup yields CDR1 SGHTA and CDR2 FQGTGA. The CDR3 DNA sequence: TGTGCCAGCAGCTTTTCTATGAACACTGAAGCTTTCTTT. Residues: CASSFSMNTEAFF.

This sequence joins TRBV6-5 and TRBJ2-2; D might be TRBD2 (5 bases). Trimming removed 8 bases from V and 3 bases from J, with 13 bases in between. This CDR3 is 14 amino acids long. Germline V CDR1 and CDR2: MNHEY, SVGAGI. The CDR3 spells CASCRGSDTGELFF. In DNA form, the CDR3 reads TGTGCCAGCTGCCGGGGATCCGACACCGGGGAGCTGTTTTTT.

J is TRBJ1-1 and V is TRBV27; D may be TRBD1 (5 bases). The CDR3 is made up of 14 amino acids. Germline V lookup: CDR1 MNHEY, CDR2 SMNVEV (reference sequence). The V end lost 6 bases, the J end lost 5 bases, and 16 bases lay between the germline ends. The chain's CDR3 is CASSWGAGPTEAFF. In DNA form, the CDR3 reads TGTGCCAGCAGCTGGGGAGCGGGGCCGACTGAAGCTTTCTTT.